The T cell receptor beta chain described here comes from a study of blood T cell repertoires in COVID-19. On the study more broadly: PBMCs, B-cell-depleted T cells, or T cells provided the cDNA or gDNA that made up the material.

The assay was immunoSEQ multiplex PCR, and TCRdb's table has in-frame clones only and misses some. The sample carries more than 200,000 clones, 86% recorded once. The CDR3 has 13 residues. Germline V gives CDR1 SGHRS, CDR2 YFSETQ. V dropped 4 bases and J dropped 3 bases, with 10 bases sitting between them. Sequencing used peripheral blood. This receptor was obtained from a middle-aged man with COVID-19, enrolled during active disease. The J gene is TRBJ2-5, the V gene TRBV5-1, with D perhaps matching TRBD2 (5 bases). The CDR3 nucleotides are TGCGCCAGCAGCCGCAGCGGAGAAGAGACCCAGTACTTC. Amino acids: CASSRSGEETQYF.